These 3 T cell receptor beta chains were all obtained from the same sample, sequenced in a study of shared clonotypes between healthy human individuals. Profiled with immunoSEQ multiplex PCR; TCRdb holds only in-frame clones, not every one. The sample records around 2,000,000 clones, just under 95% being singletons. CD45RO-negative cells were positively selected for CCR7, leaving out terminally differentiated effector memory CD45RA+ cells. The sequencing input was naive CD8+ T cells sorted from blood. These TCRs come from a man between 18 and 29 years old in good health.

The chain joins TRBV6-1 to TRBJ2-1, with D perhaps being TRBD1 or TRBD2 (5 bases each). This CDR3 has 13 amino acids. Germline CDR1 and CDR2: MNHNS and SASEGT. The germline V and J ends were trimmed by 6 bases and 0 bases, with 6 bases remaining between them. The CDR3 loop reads CASSGTSYNEQFF. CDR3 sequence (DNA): TGTGCCAGCAGCGGGACCTCCTACAATGAGCAGTTCTTC.

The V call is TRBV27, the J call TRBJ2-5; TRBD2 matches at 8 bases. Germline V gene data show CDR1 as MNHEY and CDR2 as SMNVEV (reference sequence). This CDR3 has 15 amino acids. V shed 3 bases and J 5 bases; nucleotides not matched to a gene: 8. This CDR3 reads CASSLASGWRETQYF. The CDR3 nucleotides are TGTGCCAGCAGTTTGGCTAGCGGGTGGCGGGAGACCCAGTACTTC.

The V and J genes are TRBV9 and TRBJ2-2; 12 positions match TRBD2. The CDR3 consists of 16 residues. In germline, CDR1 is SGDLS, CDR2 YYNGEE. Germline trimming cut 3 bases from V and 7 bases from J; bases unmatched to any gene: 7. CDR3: CASSGLAGESHGELFF. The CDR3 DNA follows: TGTGCCAGCAGCGGACTAGCGGGAGAAAGTCACGGGGAGCTGTTTTTT.